This T cell receptor (beta chain) was documented in a study of coeliac disease. Study details: Disease groups: newly diagnosed active, refractory type I, gluten-free-diet controlled.

Clones were read by immunoSEQ multiplex PCR, and TCRdb kept only the in-frame ones, dropping some. The sample lists around 5,700 clones; 65% to 70% were seen once. In regard to this clone: Its antigen is not known.

Sequencing used one aliquot of 500,000 cells per fraction. Study-level results: Published gliadin-specific TRB sequences appeared in 9 of 18 coeliac samples, 1 of 6 controls.

This clonotype was sampled from a man between 65 and 85 years old with active celiac disease. What was sequenced was lymphocytes from the gut lamina propria.

The CDR3 loop is CSARVPYEQYF. The CDR3 DNA reads TGCAGTGCTAGAGTCCCGTACGAGCAGTACTTC. This rearrangement joins TRBV20-1 to TRBJ2-7; D ambiguous. CDR3 size: 11 residues. V was shortened by 1 base and J by 4 bases, with 5 bases between the two germline ends. CDR1 DFQATT and CDR2 SNEGSKA come from the germline V gene (reference sequence).